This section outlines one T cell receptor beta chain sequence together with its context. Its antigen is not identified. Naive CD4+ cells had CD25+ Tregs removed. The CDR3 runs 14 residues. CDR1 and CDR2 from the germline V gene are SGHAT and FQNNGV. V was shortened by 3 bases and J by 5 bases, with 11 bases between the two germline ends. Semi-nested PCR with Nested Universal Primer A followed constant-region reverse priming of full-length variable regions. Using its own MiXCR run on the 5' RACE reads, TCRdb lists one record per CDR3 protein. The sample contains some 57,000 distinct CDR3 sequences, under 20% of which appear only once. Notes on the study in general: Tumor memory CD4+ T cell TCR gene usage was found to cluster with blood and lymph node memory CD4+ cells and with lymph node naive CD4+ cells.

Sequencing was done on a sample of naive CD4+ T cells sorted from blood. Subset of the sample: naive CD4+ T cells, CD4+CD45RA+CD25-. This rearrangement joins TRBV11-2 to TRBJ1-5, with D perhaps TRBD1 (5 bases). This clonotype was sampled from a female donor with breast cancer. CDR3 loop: CASSLPGGDQPQHF. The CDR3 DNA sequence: TGTGCCAGCAGCTTGCCGGGGGGTGATCAGCCCCAGCATTTT.